This TCR beta chain came from a study of blood T cell repertoires in COVID-19. Study details: Spain, Italy and the United States supplied samples that represented acute and convalescent COVID-19.

Per the germline V gene, CDR1 is LGHNA and CDR2 is YNFKEQ. Trimming removed 2 bases from V and 0 bases from J; junction bases left unmatched: 10. The CDR3 loop spans 18 amino acids. Some clones are missing from TCRdb's copy, which holds only in-frame ones; the method was immunoSEQ multiplex PCR. The data hold some 290,000 clones, with roughly nine tenths observed a single time. The chain uses TRBV4-2 and TRBJ1-1; 9 bases are shared with TRBD1. Sequencing was done on a sample of peripheral blood. This TCR was sampled from a woman in her 30s with COVID-19, enrolled during active disease. This chain's CDR3 is CASSQLGQGLQLNTEAFF. The CDR3 DNA reads TGTGCCAGCAGCCAACTCGGACAGGGGTTACAACTGAACACTGAAGCTTTCTTT.